This T cell receptor (beta chain) was captured in a study of T cells after yellow fever vaccination. MiXCR, applied by TCRdb to the 5' RACE reads, yields one record per CDR3 protein. The sample lists hundreds of thousands of distinct CDR3 sequences; approximately 18% were seen once. As for this clonotype: Its antigen is as yet unknown.

Study-wide results and caveats: Clonotypes appearing in both CD4 and CD8 compartments existed, and their share was small.

Germline CDR1 is GTSNPN and CDR2 is SVGIG (reference sequence). V was pared by 3 bases and J by 3 bases, with 6 bases of the junction left unmatched. This CDR3 has 14 amino acids. The sequence was collected from a man aged 18 to 30 who received the YFV17D yellow fever vaccine. Specimen: PBMCs, collected before the yellow fever booster vaccination. The V and J genes are TRBV30 and TRBJ2-7; 9 bases are shared with TRBD1. The CDR3 protein is CAWSFGQGNYEQYF. The CDR3 bases are TGTGCCTGGAGCTTCGGACAGGGGAACTACGAGCAGTACTTC.